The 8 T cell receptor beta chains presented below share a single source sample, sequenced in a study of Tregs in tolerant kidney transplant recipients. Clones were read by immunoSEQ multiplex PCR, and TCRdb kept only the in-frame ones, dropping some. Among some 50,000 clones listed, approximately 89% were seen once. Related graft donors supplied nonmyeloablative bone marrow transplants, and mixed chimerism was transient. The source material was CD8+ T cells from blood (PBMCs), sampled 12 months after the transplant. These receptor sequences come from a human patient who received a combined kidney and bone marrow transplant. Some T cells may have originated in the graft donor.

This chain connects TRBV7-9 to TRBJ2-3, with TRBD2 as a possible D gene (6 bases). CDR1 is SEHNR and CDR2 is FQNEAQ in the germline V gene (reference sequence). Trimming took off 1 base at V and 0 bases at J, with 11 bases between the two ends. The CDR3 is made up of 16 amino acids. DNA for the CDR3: TGTGCCAGCAGCTTAGGGTCCGGGACTAGCACAGATACGCAGTATTTT. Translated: CASSLGSGTSTDTQYF.

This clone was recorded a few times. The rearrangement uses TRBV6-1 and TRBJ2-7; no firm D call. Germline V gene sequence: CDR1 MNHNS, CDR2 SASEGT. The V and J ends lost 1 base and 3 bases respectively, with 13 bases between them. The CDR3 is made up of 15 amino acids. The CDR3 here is CASSEELGTYYEQYF. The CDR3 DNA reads TGTGCCAGCAGTGAAGAATTGGGCACCTACTACGAGCAGTACTTC.

DNA for the CDR3: TGTGCCAGAATAGGGGCAGATACGCAGTATTTT. The encoded protein is CARIGADTQYF. This sequence joins TRBV2 and TRBJ2-3; D perhaps matches TRBD1 (5 bases). The ends were cut back, 9 bases at V and 4 bases at J, with 8 bases in the middle. The CDR3 extends over 11 amino acids. Germline values: CDR1 SNHLY, CDR2 FYNNEI.

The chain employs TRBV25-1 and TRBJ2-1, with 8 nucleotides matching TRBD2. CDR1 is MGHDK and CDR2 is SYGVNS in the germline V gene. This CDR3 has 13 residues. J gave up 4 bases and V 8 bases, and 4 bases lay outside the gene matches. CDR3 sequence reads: CASGPSGYNEQFF. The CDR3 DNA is TGTGCCAGCGGGCCTAGCGGGTACAATGAGCAGTTCTTC. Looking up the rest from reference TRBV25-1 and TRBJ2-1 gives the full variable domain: EADIYQTPRYLVIGTGKKITLECSQTMGHDKMYWYQQDPGMELHLIHYSYGVNSTEKGDLSSESTVSRIRTEHFPLTLESARPSHTSQYLCASGPSGYNEQFFGPGTRLTVL.

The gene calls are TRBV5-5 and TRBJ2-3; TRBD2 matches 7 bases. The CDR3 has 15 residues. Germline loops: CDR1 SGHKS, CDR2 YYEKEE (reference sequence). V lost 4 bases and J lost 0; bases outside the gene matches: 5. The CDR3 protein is CASSLAELSTDTQYF. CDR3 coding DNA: TGTGCCAGCAGCCTAGCGGAGCTCAGCACAGATACGCAGTATTTT.

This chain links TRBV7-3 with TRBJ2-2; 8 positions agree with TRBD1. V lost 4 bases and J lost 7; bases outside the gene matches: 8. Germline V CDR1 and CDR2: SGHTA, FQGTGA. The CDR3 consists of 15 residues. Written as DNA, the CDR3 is TGTGCCAGCAGCTCCTCAGGGGGCACGGGCGGGGAGCTGTTTTTT. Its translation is CASSSSGGTGGELFF.

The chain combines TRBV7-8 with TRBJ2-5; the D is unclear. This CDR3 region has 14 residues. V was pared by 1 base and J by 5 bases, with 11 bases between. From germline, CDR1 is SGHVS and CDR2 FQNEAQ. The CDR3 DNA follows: TGTGCCAGCAGCTTAGACGTAGCTCCCGAGACCCAGTACTTC. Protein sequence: CASSLDVAPETQYF.

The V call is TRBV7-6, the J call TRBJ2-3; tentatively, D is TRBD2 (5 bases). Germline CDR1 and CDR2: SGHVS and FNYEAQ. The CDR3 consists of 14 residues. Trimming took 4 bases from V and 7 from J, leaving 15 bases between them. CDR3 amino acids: CASSSDWLGNTQYF. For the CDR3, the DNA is TGTGCCAGCAGCTCGGACTGGCTTGGGAATACGCAGTATTTT.